This T cell receptor (beta chain) was sequenced during a study of graft-versus-host responses after intestinal transplantation. Study as a whole: Isolated intestinal, liver-intestinal, or multivisceral transplants were what recipients had. Overall study results and limits: After transplant, early declines in HvG clones were associated with peak levels of circulating GvH clones. Present in recipient marrow, GvH clones included some that appeared first in ileum or blood.

About this clone itself: Its antigen is still unknown.

The CDR3 contains 13 residues. Trimming removed 6 bases at V and 15 bases at J, with 21 bases between. Looked up from germline, CDR1 is MDHEN and CDR2 is SYDVKM. Generated by immunoSEQ multiplex PCR, the TCRdb table keeps only in-frame clones and is missing some. The sample has tens of thousands of clones; about 94% are singletons. This receptor was identified in a human donor who was the organ donor for an intestinal transplant. J is TRBJ2-1 and V is TRBV28; D is possibly TRBD2 (6 bases). Specimen: unstimulated CD4+ T cells sorted from spleen or lymph node cells, collected before transplant. The CDR3 loop is CASSPGTWALLFF. The CDR3 DNA reads TGTGCCAGCAGCCCCGGGACTTGGGCTCTCCTGTTCTTC.